The present T cell receptor beta chain was sequenced within a study of PD-1 blockade in classical Hodgkin lymphoma (TCRdb year 2020). For the wider study: A peripheral blood immune signature of response to PD-1 blockade in classical Hodgkin lymphoma was defined using TCR beta sequencing and CyTOF. General study outcomes and caveats: Baseline TCR diversity was reported to be lower in newly diagnosed patients than in healthy donors, and even lower in relapsed/refractory patients. The study was limited to a single clinical trial cohort, and causes of repertoire differences, possibly disease activity or prior therapy, remained undefined.

Compared with germline, V lacks 3 bases and J lacks 0 bases; bases without a gene match: 26. The CDR3 goes from the cysteine to the phenylalanine over 23 residues. Just CDR3 DNA is preserved here, 69 bases in frame from base 1. The germline V gene sets CDR1 to SGDLS and CDR2 to YYNGEE. This specimen's time point label, interpreted: newly diagnosed, previously untreated cHL patient sample. As a comparison group for the relapsed/refractory trial patients, PBMCs from patients with newly diagnosed, previously untreated classical Hodgkin lymphoma were sequenced. Peripheral blood was collected in 8 mL Vacutainer Cell Preparation Tubes, from which PBMCs were isolated by centrifugation and then cryopreserved. About this clone: Its antigen target is currently unknown. Qualities for individual bases were not recorded, and no much larger clone is one base off.

The Qiagen DNeasy kit was used to extract genomic DNA from unsorted PBMCs and from the negatively selected CD4+ and CD8+ fractions. Amplification of TCR beta CDR3 regions was done by immunoSEQ multiplex PCR with primers that anneal to V and J segments. A synthetic immune receptor repertoire was used to minimize amplification bias, and any remaining bias was removed computationally after sequencing. The authors' analysis ran thus. Repertoire diversity was quantified as the Shannon entropy index using custom Python scripts. Unsorted, CD4+ and CD8+ repertoires were analyzed separately, except in combined analyses where CD4+ and CD8+ sequences were merged in silico. Not all clones reach the TCRdb copy of this immuneACCESS table, which keeps in-frame sequences only. Checked studies attribute under half of the gap to unresolved V genes and leave the rest unexplained. D and trimming come from the DNA, and the V and J calls and clone size come from that table. The sample records tens of thousands of clones, 90% to 95% of which are singletons. The ten biggest clones cover about 3.8% of the sample.

The rearranged segments are TRBV9 and TRBJ2-7; 11 of the junction bases match TRBD2. Specimen: peripheral blood mononuclear cells (PBMCs). This sequence was found in a human donor with classical Hodgkin lymphoma. The CDR3 reads as follows: CASSGAGTSGKDHLHKSSYEQYF. The nucleotide sequence is TGTGCCAGCAGCGGAGCCGGGACTAGCGGAAAAGATCACCTCCATAAAAGCTCCTACGAGCAGTACTTC. When the CDR3 is completed using the reference TRBV9 and TRBJ2-7 genes on either side, the full variable domain is DSGVTQTPKHLITATGQRVTLRCSPRSGDLSVYWYQQSLDQGLQFLIQYYNGEERAKGNILERFSAQQFPDLHSELNLSSLELGDSALYFCASSGAGTSGKDHLHKSSYEQYFGPGTRLTVT.